The rows below give T cell receptor beta chains drawn from one sample of a study of CD8 T cells in ankylosing spondylitis. TCRdb reprocessed the 5' RACE reads with MiXCR, giving one entry per CDR3 protein. The table has 150,000 to 200,000 distinct CDR3 sequences, 13% seen once. Sequences were obtained from blood, either unsorted or a sorted T cell fraction (not recorded which). These receptors originate from a female donor with ankylosing spondylitis or in good health (not recorded which). Both conserved end residues are part of each CDR3. The D gene is left open where the match is weak. Where a row states a size, it is once, few, many or the class of an expanded clone; other rows omit it.

-	TRBJ2-7	few	TRBV20-1	15	TGCAGTGCTAGACTTGCAGAAACAGGGATCTACGAGCAGTACTTC	CSARLAETGIYEQYF
-	TRBJ2-3	many	TRBV10-3	16	TGTGCCATCGGTGGGATCGGGACTGGTAGCACAGATACGCAGTATTTT	CAIGGIGTGSTDTQYF
TRBD2	TRBJ2-1	many	TRBV9	16	TGTGCCAGCAGCGTAGGGACTAGCATATCCTACAATGAGCAGTTCTTC	CASSVGTSISYNEQFF
-	TRBJ1-1	many	TRBV28	13	TGTGCCAGTGGTGCAAGGATGAACACTGAAGCTTTCTTT	CASGARMNTEAFF
TRBD2	TRBJ2-1	many	TRBV29-1	19	TGCAGCGTTGAAGTTGGGAGACTAGCGGGGTTCAGCTCCTACAATGAGCAGTTCTTC	CSVEVGRLAGFSSYNEQFF
TRBD1	TRBJ2-5	-	TRBV13	16	TGTGCCAGCAGCACACACCACGACAGGGGGGCAGAGACCCAGTACTTC	CASSTHHDRGAETQYF
TRBD2	TRBJ2-3	many	TRBV20-1	15	TGCAGTGCTCAGCTCAGAGCGGGGGACACAGATACGCAGTATTTT	CSAQLRAGDTDTQYF
TRBD2	TRBJ2-7	few	TRBV20-1	17	TGCAGTGCTAGAGATCCCCAAACTAGCGGTGGGGGCTACGAGCAGTACTTC	CSARDPQTSGGGYEQYF
-	TRBJ1-1	few	TRBV5-1	14	TGCGCCAGCAGCCCGGGGGGCCCGTCGGCTGAAGCTTTCTTT	CASSPGGPSAEAFF
-	TRBJ1-1	many	TRBV12-3/TRBV12-4	13	TGTGCCAGCAGTCCGAGACGGAACTCTGAAGCTTTCTTT	CASSPRRNSEAFF
TRBD1	TRBJ1-1	few	TRBV19	15	TGTGCCAGTAGTGCCCGGGACAGGGGTGGAACTGAAGCTTTCTTT	CASSARDRGGTEAFF